This T cell receptor beta chain was recorded in a study of shared clonotypes between healthy human individuals. Findings and limits, study-wide: Lower generation probabilities were found for non-shared clonotypes than for those shared by all four donors. Naive CD4 clonotype sharing across several donors was around 5%.

The healthy adult donors were HIV-negative and reported no recent acute infections or vaccinations. Note on this clone: Antigen unknown.

The assay was run at deep level. Repertoires were generated with immunoSEQ multiplex PCR, while TCRdb's copy carries only in-frame clones and drops some. The sample records under 2,500,000 clones, around 95% being singletons. Trimming stripped 4 bases from V and 0 bases from J, with 17 bases between. This CDR3 has 17 residues. Germline lookup yields CDR1 LGHNA and CDR2 YSLEER. The specimen was naive CD4+ T cells sorted from blood. The subset is: CD45RA+ positively selected. The chain is built from TRBV4-3 and TRBJ2-3, with D perhaps TRBD1 (6 bases). The TCR originated in a man aged 18 to 30 in good health. CDR3 amino acids: CASSRPRQGLSTDTQYF. The CDR3 DNA sequence: TGCGCCAGCAGCCGACCGCGCCAGGGGCTGAGCACAGATACGCAGTATTTT.